Listed here is a single TCR beta chain. Its matching antigen is unknown. This CDR3 region has 12 residues. The ends lost 5 bases at V and 3 bases at J; junction bases unmatched: 1. Germline-derived CDR1 and CDR2 are SGHTA and FQGNSA. Extraction and reverse transcription of RNA yielded cDNA as the sequencing template. Profiling relied on immunoSEQ multiplex PCR, and the TCRdb table lists in-frame clones only, not all of them. This repertoire shows 130,000 to 150,000 clones, approximately 60% found once; its top ten account for 36%. The data derive from a study of CD8+ T cells in alopecia areata. A FACSAria was used to sort CD4+ and CD8+ T cells. These cells came from PBMCs. Regarding the study as a whole: Clonality in lesional scalp, especially alopecia totalis/universalis, exceeded that of normal scalp.

Sequenced: CD8+ T cells sorted from blood. The V call is TRBV7-2, the J call TRBJ2-7; 7 bases are a match to TRBD1. The receptor was derived from a human donor in good health. In nucleotides, the CDR3 is TGTGCCAGCAGCGGGACAGTCTACGAGCAGTACTTC. This translates into CASSGTVYEQYF.